The clone carrying this T cell receptor (beta chain) was detected a few times. As yet, its antigen is unknown. Measured with immunoSEQ multiplex PCR; TCRdb has only the in-frame clones, and not every one. Seen here are about 82,000 clones, 91% observed once, and the top ten hold just under 0.35%. This entry comes from a study of graft-versus-host responses after intestinal transplantation. Study at large: After anti-thymocyte globulin induction, recipients took tacrolimus and steroids for two to three years.

Germline loops: CDR1 MNHEY, CDR2 SVGAGI. The CDR3 length is 15 residues. V lost 5 bases and J lost 3, with 16 bases in between. The rearrangement links TRBV6-5 to TRBJ1-2; D unresolved. The TCR comes from a human donor who was the organ donor for an intestinal transplant. The sample here was unstimulated CD4+ T cells sorted from spleen or lymph node cells, taken before transplant. CDR3 sequence: CASSPTPQEDYGYTF. For the CDR3, the DNA is TGTGCCAGCAGTCCGACACCCCAGGAGGACTATGGCTACACCTTC.